The clone carrying this T cell receptor (beta chain) has only a few counts. As yet, its antigen is unknown. TCRdb re-called the RT-PCR reads through MiXCR, storing one row per CDR3 protein. The sample consists of 800,000 to 1,000,000 distinct CDR3 sequences, 21% of them appearing once. This sample was taken from a study of response to subunit inactivated influenza vaccine. Germline V gene data show CDR1 as MNHEY and CDR2 as SMNVEV (reference sequence). Trimming at V came to 4 bases and at J to 5 bases, leaving 6 bases not matched to a gene. The CDR3 loop spans 15 amino acids. Findings of the study overall: Every seasonal influenza vaccination brings in few new T cells, the authors suggested.

The receptor was isolated from a man between 50 and 59 years old who received an inactivated influenza vaccine. The sequencing used PBMCs from blood, collected 5 days after vaccination. The rearrangement joins TRBV27 to TRBJ1-1, with 11 bases fitting TRBD1. The CDR3: CASSSWTGGETEAFF. The CDR3 region has the DNA TGTGCCAGCAGTTCTTGGACAGGGGGCGAGACTGAAGCTTTCTTT.